Ten or more counts support the clone carrying this T cell receptor (beta chain). The record originates from a study of T-cell reconstitution after alpha-beta-depleted transplantation in children. It was with unique molecular identifiers that the TCRbeta library was prepared. TCRdb passed the PCR reads through MiXCR, listing each CDR3 protein once. The sample contains about 190,000 distinct CDR3 sequences, approximately 6.8% of which appear only once. V lost 4 bases and J lost 5, with 20 bases in between. The CDR3 spans 16 residues. Germline loops: CDR1 MNHEY, CDR2 SVGAGI. Source: PBMCs from the stem cell graft donor, taken from the stem cell graft. The chain employs TRBV6-5 and TRBJ1-2; the D gene is possibly TRBD1 (5 bases). This TCR was recovered from a human donor who donated a stem cell graft to a child with Wiskott-Aldrich syndrome. The CDR3 sequence: CASSSGTGAYLYGYTF. As DNA, the CDR3 is TGTGCCAGCAGTTCCGGAACCGGGGCCTATCTTTATGGCTACACCTTC.